This T cell receptor beta chain emerged from a study of blood T cell repertoires in COVID-19 (dated by TCRdb to 2020 to 2021). Regarding the research as a whole: Samples covering the acute and convalescent phases of COVID-19 were provided by collaborators in the United States, Italy and Spain. The prospective study material was composed of cDNA or gDNA derived from T cells, B-cell-depleted T cells, or PBMCs. Subjects who had been exposed to COVID-19, were actively infected with it, or had recovered from it provided the deeply sampled blood TCRbeta repertoires that made up the dataset. A freely available public database, intended as a resource for researchers studying the immune response to SARS-CoV-2, is where the repertoires were released. Samples were obtained from the ongoing ImmuneRACE study (first 160 participants) and from 950 to 1,500 subjects provided by 6 global collaborators. Nearly every sample came with metadata listing a de-identified subject ID, COVID-19 status, age in years and sex. Where available, HLA class I and class II types were obtained from metadata supplied by the sample provider rather than from assay-based typing. The paper's findings and limits, for the study overall: Clinical and demographic metadata were provided uncurated, with the amount varying by source and participant.

CDR1 and CDR2 were assigned from the germline V gene as SGHNT and YENEEA. Trimming costs V 5 bases and J 2 bases, and their ends lie 10 bases apart. From the cysteine through the phenylalanine, the CDR3 covers 14 amino acids. CDR3 DNA is the only sequence kept; it has 42 bases, read in frame from the first base. Enrolling through a virtual design, the prospective study's participants ranged in age from roughly 18 to 100 years and lived across roughly 23 United States geographic areas. To assign participants to cohorts, the prospective study relied on clinical history that participants themselves reported in a screening survey and a study questionnaire. Recovered participants in ImmuneRACE Cohort 3 were defined as having two consecutive negative NP/OP PCR tests, clearance from a healthcare professional, or resolution of symptoms. In the prospective study, mobile phlebotomists collected whole blood, serum and a nasopharyngeal or oropharyngeal swab from each participant. Participants in the prospective study had the option to provide additional blood draws and questionnaires over a roughly two-month period. Before DNA extraction, prospective study blood samples were shipped either frozen or at room temperature.

This clone showed up just once. Its antigen has not been determined. No base-level quality is on record; no much larger clone is a single base apart. TCRbeta CDR3 regions were amplified from genomic DNA using the immunoSEQ Assay, a bias-controlled multiplex PCR. As for how the authors treated the data: The number of nucleated cells in each sample was estimated by amplification of reference gene primers within the assay. Sequence reads were collapsed and filtered to measure the absolute abundance of every unique TCRbeta CDR3 rearrangement. For each sample, productive Simpson clonality was calculated as the square root of Simpson's diversity index across productive rearrangements. The table comes from immuneACCESS by way of TCRdb, which keeps in-frame sequences with V and J called. Part of the clones is missing from these tables; in studies checked, under half for an unresolved V gene and the rest for unknown reasons. That table supplies the V and J calls and clone size; D and trimming were determined from the DNA. Counted in this sample were more than 200,000 clones; about nine tenths of them appeared once. The top ten clonotypes cover about 1.6% of the sample.

This clonotype was sampled from a man in his forties who had recovered from COVID-19. This chain is built from TRBV11-3 and TRBJ1-3, and the D gene may be TRBD1, 5 bases matching. Sequencing was performed on PBMCs or T cells enriched from blood (not recorded which). Read as DNA, the sequence is TGTGCCAGCAGCCAGGGTGAGCCTGGAAACACCATATATTTT. Its coded protein is CASSQGEPGNTIYF. Beyond the CDR3, the reference TRBV11-3 and TRBJ1-3 genes provide the residues; the full variable domain reads: EAGVVQSPRYKIIEKKQPVAFWCNPISGHNTLYWYLQNLGQGPELLIRYENEEAVDDSQLPKDRFSAERLKGVDSTLKIQPAELGDSAVYLCASSQGEPGNTIYFGEGSWLTVV.